The rows below give T cell receptor beta chains drawn from one sample of a study of blood T cell repertoires in COVID-19. Assay: immunoSEQ multiplex PCR; the TCRdb copy retains only in-frame clones and omits some. The sample contains about 84,000 clones, about 95% of which appear only once. Material for sequencing was peripheral blood. The receptors were gathered from a human donor with active COVID-19. The donor label of this sample is uncertain. Each CDR3 is given with its conserved first and last residue. D genes are given only for firm matches. Clone size is stated in some rows and not others, as once, few, many or a class when expanded.

D gene	V gene	clone size	J gene	CDR3 DNA	CDR3 protein
-	TRBV7-9	-	TRBJ2-7	TGTGCCAGCGCCGACAGACTCTACGAGCAGTACTTC	CASADRLYEQYF
-	TRBV6-1	-	TRBJ1-4	TGTGCCAGCAGTGAAGCGACAGTGGGAAAACTGTTTTTT	CASSEATVGKLFF
-	TRBV7-9	-	TRBJ2-7	TGTGCCAGCAGCTTTTCGGGTAGCCGGAGGGAGCAGTACTTC	CASSFSGSRREQYF
-	TRBV5-8	-	TRBJ2-3	TGTGCCAGCAGCTTGGCTCAGAGTACGGGAGATACGCAGTATTTT	CASSLAQSTGDTQYF
-	TRBV7-9	-	TRBJ1-1	TGTGCCAGCAGATCCCAGGGATCTTCTACTGAAGCTTTCTTT	CASRSQGSSTEAFF
TRBD1	TRBV6-1	few	TRBJ2-7	TGTGCCAGCAGTGAACGGGACAGGGTCTACGAGCAGTACTTC	CASSERDRVYEQYF
-	TRBV5-4	-	TRBJ1-1	TGTGCCAGCAACCTACAGGGAATGAACACTGAAGCTTTCTTT	CASNLQGMNTEAFF
-	TRBV5-1	-	TRBJ1-2	TGCGCCAGCAGCCCCTCGGCTAACTATGGCTACACCTTC	CASSPSANYGYTF
TRBD1	TRBV9	-	TRBJ2-5	TGTGCCAGCAGCGGCGGACAGGGGAGTTCGGAGACCCAGTACTTC	CASSGGQGSSETQYF
TRBD2	TRBV7-2	-	TRBJ2-1	TGTGCCAGCAGCCGGACTAGCGGGGAGCGAAATGAGCAGTTCTTC	CASSRTSGERNEQFF
-	TRBV11-2	-	TRBJ2-7	TGTGCCAGCAGCTTAGAGGTGGGAGCTCACTACGAGCAGTACTTC	CASSLEVGAHYEQYF
-	TRBV28	-	TRBJ2-7	TGTGCCAGCAGTGAAGTCCCAGATTTCTACGAGCAGTACTTC	CASSEVPDFYEQYF
TRBD1	TRBV19	-	TRBJ2-6	TGTGCCACCGGACAGGACATATTCTCTGGGGCCAACGTCCTGACTTTC	CATGQDIFSGANVLTF
-	TRBV19	-	TRBJ1-5	TGTGCCAGTAGTCCCAACCGCGCGGGCCGAAATAGCAATCAGCCCCAGCATTTT	CASSPNRAGRNSNQPQHF
-	TRBV7-8	-	TRBJ2-1	TGTGCCAGCAGCCGACTAGAGGGCGATGAGCAGTTCTTC	CASSRLEGDEQFF
TRBD2	TRBV18	-	TRBJ2-7	TGTGCCAGCTCAGTGACTAGCGGGTACGAGCAGTACTTC	CASSVTSGYEQYF
-	TRBV5-1	-	TRBJ2-7	TGCGCCAGCATTCCCCAACCGGGAGCCTACGAGCAGTACTTC	CASIPQPGAYEQYF
-	TRBV28	-	TRBJ2-3	TGTGCCAGCAGTTTCCCAGGGTTCACAGATACGCAGTATTTT	CASSFPGFTDTQYF
-	TRBV3-1/TRBV3-2	-	TRBJ2-7	TGTGCCAGCAGGAATCGACAGGCGGGCTACGAGCAGTACTTC	CASRNRQAGYEQYF
TRBD1	TRBV10-3	-	TRBJ2-1	TGTGCCATCAGAACAGGGGGATCCTACAATGAGCAGTTCTTC	CAIRTGGSYNEQFF